This T cell receptor (beta chain) was profiled in a study of blood T cell repertoires in COVID-19. Study-level background: Sources were T cells, B-cell-depleted T cells, or PBMCs; the material itself was cDNA or gDNA.

This CDR3 spans 14 amino acids. V shed 5 bases, J shed 5 bases, and the junction held 2 bases outside the gene matches. Germline V gives CDR1 SGHTA, CDR2 FQGTGA. Original processing methods: Counts of nucleated cells, estimated from reference gene primer amplification, were obtained. Clones were sequenced by immunoSEQ multiplex PCR, and TCRdb holds only the in-frame ones, with some missing. V and J calls plus clone size are reproduced from that table; the DNA served to infer D and trimming. The sample contains hundreds of thousands of clones, about 82% of which appear only once. The V and J genes are TRBV7-3 and TRBJ2-2; TRBD1 aligns across 10 bases. The sequence derives from an elderly woman with acute or convalescent COVID-19. The sequenced sample was peripheral blood. Written as DNA, the CDR3 is TGTGCCAGCAGCCGGACAGGGGGGACCGGGGAGCTGTTTTTT. Its translation is CASSRTGGTGELFF.